Judged by abundance, the clone carrying this T cell receptor (beta chain) is medium-sized (0.01 to 0.1%). TCRdb called the 5' RACE reads again in MiXCR, with one record for every CDR3 protein. The sample has fewer than 12,000 distinct CDR3 sequences; roughly 7.9% are singletons. Time point reported: sample taken at primary tumor resection. Unsorted whole RNA samples from tumor, nontumor lung or frozen PBMC were sequenced. V lost 5 bases and J lost 0; bases outside the gene matches: 9. Germline V gives CDR1 SEHNR, CDR2 FQNEAQ (reference sequence). The CDR3 contains 16 residues. These data are taken from a study of spatial heterogeneity in lung cancer.

The TCR comes from a male donor with early-stage non-small cell lung cancer. This specimen consisted of PBMCs, obtained at surgery. This rearrangement joins TRBV7-9 to TRBJ2-7; TRBD1 agrees at 8 bases. The CDR3 sequence is CASSLPGGRSSYEQYF. The CDR3 DNA is TGTGCCAGCAGCCTCCCAGGGGGCCGCTCCTCCTACGAGCAGTACTTC.